The 21 T cell receptor beta chains below come from one sample, sequenced in a study of T cell responses to AZD1222 COVID-19 vaccine. Sequencing was performed with immunoSEQ multiplex PCR; in TCRdb, only in-frame clones are kept and a portion is missing. The repertoire holds some 130,000 clones, with over 85% as singletons. This material consisted of peripheral blood, taken on day 0 of AZD1222 vaccination. The receptors derive from an adult in good health.

The gene calls are TRBV7-8 and TRBJ1-1, with a weak D call TRBD1 (5 bases). V lost 2 bases, J lost 11 bases, and 15 bases lay in between. Germline assignment: CDR1 SGHVS and CDR2 FQNEAQ. This CDR3 comprises 13 residues. For the CDR3, the DNA is TGTGCCAGCAGCTTAACGGGGGATTTTTCGGCTTTCTTT. Protein: CASSLTGDFSAFF. Variable domain in full (rest from reference TRBV7-8 and TRBJ1-1): GAGVSQSPRYKVAKRGQDVALRCDPISGHVSLFWYQQALGQGPEFLTYFQNEAQLDKSGLPSDRFFAERPEGSVSTLKIQRTQQEDSAVYLCASSLTGDFSAFFGQGTRLTVV.

This clone was seen more than once but under ten times. This chain uses TRBV27 with TRBJ1-4; maybe TRBD1 (6 bases). V gave up 3 bases and J gave up 8 bases, with 13 bases separating them. The CDR3 spans 14 residues. Looked up from germline, CDR1 is MNHEY and CDR2 is SMNVEV (reference sequence). CDR3 in DNA: TGTGCCAGCAGTTTGGGACATCCCACCGAAAAACTGTTTTTT. Protein product: CASSLGHPTEKLFF.

The rearrangement joins TRBV7-9 to TRBJ1-4, with D uncertain. Germline lookup yields CDR1 SEHNR and CDR2 FQNEAQ (reference sequence). CDR3 length: 15 residues. The germline V and J ends were trimmed by 1 base and 0 bases, with 6 bases remaining between them. CDR3 bases: TGTGCCAGCAGCTTAGAGGTTTCAACTAATGAAAAACTGTTTTTT. Protein sequence: CASSLEVSTNEKLFF. Full variable domain (rest looked up from reference TRBV7-9 and TRBJ1-4): DTGVSQNPRHKITKRGQNVTFRCDPISEHNRLYWYRQTLGQGPEFLTYFQNEAQLEKSRLLSDRFSAERPKGSFSTLEIQRTEQGDSAMYLCASSLEVSTNEKLFFGSGTQLSVL.

The chain couples TRBV19 to TRBJ1-2; a possible D gene is TRBD1 (6 bases). V shed 5 bases and J shed 4 bases, with 17 bases lying between them. The CDR3 sequence is 15 residues long. From germline, CDR1 is LNHDA and CDR2 SQIVND (reference sequence). The CDR3 loop is CASSFSSGTFYGYTF. CDR3 nucleotide sequence: TGTGCCAGTAGTTTCAGCTCCGGGACATTCTATGGCTACACCTTC.

This clone was picked up one time. The CDR3 nucleotides are TGCAGCGTTGAAGAAGGTCTTGGGGAATGGAATCCCAATGAGCAGTTCTTC. It translates to CSVEEGLGEWNPNEQFF. The genes are TRBV29-1 and TRBJ2-1; D ambiguous. The V gene's germline CDR1 is SQVTM and CDR2 ANQGSEA. This CDR3 has 17 amino acids. V was shortened by 0 bases and J by 6 bases, with 21 bases between the two germline ends.

Only one count was recorded for this clone. This chain links TRBV27 with TRBJ2-6; the match to TRBD1 covers 9 bases. Germline values: CDR1 MNHEY, CDR2 SMNVEV (reference sequence). The CDR3 is 18 amino acids. After removal of 6 bases from V and 2 bases from J, the junction contained 11 bases not matched to a gene. The CDR3 protein is CASRYSGTGFTGANVLTF. In nucleotides, the CDR3 is TGTGCCAGCAGATATTCCGGGACAGGGTTCACTGGGGCCAACGTCCTGACTTTC.

The chain is built from TRBV7-2 and TRBJ1-5; maybe TRBD1 (6 bases). The germline V gene has CDR1 SGHTA and CDR2 FQGNSA. This CDR3 is 16 amino acids long. V lost 4 bases, J lost 6 bases, and 19 bases lay in between. CDR3 amino acids: CASSSGTKTRGQPQHF. DNA of the CDR3: TGTGCCAGCAGCTCCGGGACAAAGACTAGAGGTCAGCCCCAGCATTTT.

The rearrangement uses TRBV5-5 and TRBJ2-1, with D perhaps matching TRBD1 (5 bases). The CDR3 extends over 14 amino acids. The germline V gene has CDR1 SGHKS and CDR2 YYEKEE (reference sequence). The ends were cut back, 1 base at V and 5 bases at J, with 10 bases in the middle. CDR3: CASSLPKGDNEQFF. The CDR3 DNA sequence: TGTGCCAGCAGCTTGCCTAAAGGGGACAATGAGCAGTTCTTC.

This clone was observed once. V is TRBV5-6 and J is TRBJ1-4; no clear D gene. Trimming pared 5 bases from V and 0 bases from J, leaving 5 bases between. Germline-derived CDR1 and CDR2 are SGHDT and YYEEEE. This CDR3 is 13 amino acids long. The CDR3 DNA reads as TGTGCCAGCAGGTATTCAACTAATGAAAAACTGTTTTTT. Translation: CASRYSTNEKLFF.

The V gene is TRBV19, the J gene TRBJ1-2, with D tentatively TRBD1 (6 bases). Germline lookup yields CDR1 LNHDA and CDR2 SQIVND (reference sequence). The V end was cut by 4 bases, the J end by 1 base, with 19 bases between. CDR3 length: 17 amino acids. Written as DNA, the CDR3 is TGTGCCAGTAGTACTCCCCAAGGGGGTTTAGGTAACTATGGCTACACCTTC. Translated, it gives CASSTPQGGLGNYGYTF.

The chain employs TRBV6-1 and TRBJ2-1; TRBD1 matches 7 bases. The trim removed 4 bases at V and 4 bases at J, leaving 10 bases unmatched. Germline lookup yields CDR1 MNHNS and CDR2 SASEGT. The CDR3 contains 16 residues. The CDR3 is CASSANRDRPYNEQFF. The CDR3 nucleotides read TGTGCCAGCAGTGCTAACCGGGACAGACCATACAATGAGCAGTTCTTC.

The chain links TRBV6-5 to TRBJ1-5, with D perhaps TRBD1 (6 bases). The CDR3 is 14 residues long. Looked up from germline, CDR1 is MNHEY and CDR2 is SVGAGI. The V end was cut by 8 bases, the J end by 2 bases, with 13 bases between. CDR3: CASGHRDGNQPQHF. The CDR3 DNA is TGTGCCAGCGGTCACAGGGACGGCAATCAGCCCCAGCATTTT.

The rearrangement links TRBV19 to TRBJ2-7; the D gene is possibly TRBD2 (6 bases). This CDR3 region has 15 residues. CDR1 and CDR2 (germline): LNHDA, SQIVND (reference sequence). Trimming shortened V by 4 bases and J by 2 bases, and 15 bases separated the two germline ends. CDR3 sequence reads: CASSKGLNPTYEQYF. CDR3 DNA sequence: TGTGCCAGTAGTAAGGGACTGAACCCCACCTACGAGCAGTACTTC.

The CDR3 sequence is CASSLGQGLQETQYF. CDR3 sequence (DNA): TGTGCCAGCAGCTTAGGCCAGGGACTCCAAGAGACCCAGTACTTC. The chain couples TRBV11-3 to TRBJ2-5; perhaps TRBD2 as D (6 bases). The germline V and J ends were trimmed by 1 base and 1 base, with 10 bases remaining between them. The CDR3 runs to 15 residues. The germline V gene has CDR1 SGHNT and CDR2 YENEEA.

This chain joins TRBV27 and TRBJ1-5; D unclear. V lost 2 bases and J 6 bases, leaving 8 bases between the germline ends. Germline V gene lookup returns CDR1 MNHEY and CDR2 SMNVEV (reference sequence). The CDR3 covers 13 residues. CDR3 region: CASSLSPGQPQHF. The CDR3 DNA reads as TGTGCCAGCAGTTTAAGCCCGGGTCAGCCCCAGCATTTT.

This chain uses TRBV10-3 with TRBJ2-6, with D perhaps TRBD2 (6 bases). This CDR3 has 16 amino acids. Germline CDR1 and CDR2: ENHRY and SYGVKD. V lost 5 bases to trimming and J lost 1 base, with 12 bases between them. CDR3 residues: CAISQARGSGANVLTF. The CDR3, as DNA: TGTGCCATCAGTCAAGCCCGGGGGTCTGGGGCCAACGTCCTGACTTTC.

The rearrangement uses TRBV27 and TRBJ2-2; perhaps TRBD1 as D (5 bases). The V end was cut by 5 bases, the J end by 5 bases, with 9 bases between. The CDR3 sequence is 13 residues long. Germline assignment: CDR1 MNHEY and CDR2 SMNVEV (reference sequence). The CDR3 loop reads CASSRQSTGELFF. CDR3 nucleotides: TGTGCCAGCAGTAGACAGTCAACCGGGGAGCTGTTTTTT.

The chain combines TRBV24-1 with TRBJ1-5; no clear D gene. CDR1 is KGHDR, CDR2 SFDVKD, per germline. Trimming shortened V by 5 bases and J by 6 bases, and 10 bases separated the two germline ends. CDR3 length: 13 amino acids. CDR3 in DNA: TGTGCCACCAGTGTTGGGGAGATTCAGCCCCAGCATTTT. Protein product: CATSVGEIQPQHF.

This clone is a singleton in its sample. The chain carries TRBV20-1 and TRBJ1-2; D possibly corresponds to TRBD1 (6 bases). CDR1 is DFQATT, CDR2 SNEGSKA, per germline (reference sequence). CDR3 size: 18 residues. Trimming left V 3 bases short and J 2 bases short, with 25 bases between. This CDR3 is CSASIHSSRGDSNYGYTF. CDR3 nucleotide sequence: TGCAGTGCTAGTATTCATTCTAGTAGGGGGGATTCCAACTATGGCTACACCTTC.

This chain links TRBV11-3 with TRBJ2-2, with 7 bases identical to TRBD1. V lost 5 bases, J lost 2 bases, and 11 bases stayed unmatched. CDR3 size: 17 residues. Germline-derived CDR1 and CDR2 are SGHNT and YENEEA. In nucleotides, the CDR3 is TGTGCCAGCAGCGTGGGCAGGGGGATTTATAACACCGGGGAGCTGTTTTTT. Protein sequence: CASSVGRGIYNTGELFF.

This clone was seen a handful of times. V usage is TRBV6-4 and J usage is TRBJ1-6, with D perhaps matching TRBD1 (5 bases). Trimming removed 3 bases at V and 10 bases at J, with 19 bases between. The germline V gene encodes CDR1 MRHNA and CDR2 SNTAGT. The length of the CDR3 is 16 residues. CDR3 nucleotide sequence: TGTGCCAGCAGTGAGGGACCGGCTCAGGGAGGCTCACCCCTCCACTTT. This gives the protein CASSEGPAQGGSPLHF.